The 23 T cell receptor beta chains presented below share a single source sample, sequenced in a study of T-cell memory formation after mild COVID-19. MiXCR, applied by TCRdb to the 5' RACE reads, yields one record per CDR3 protein. The data show about 440,000 distinct CDR3 sequences, around 20% seen once. The sample was PBMCs or a T cell subset sorted from them (not recorded which). These receptors were collected from an adult woman who had mild COVID-19 (a few samples of this study predate the infection). Cell type and time point are not known.

On this clonotype itself: At one boundary the junction diverges from the germline segment, which might be a read error. The chain is built from TRBV7-2 and TRBJ2-1; 8 bases map to TRBD1. The CDR3 loop spans 15 amino acids. Germline lookup yields CDR1 SGHTA and CDR2 FQGNSA. The CDR3: CVSSLTGGSYNEQFF. The CDR3, as DNA: TGTGTCAGCAGCTTAACAGGGGGTTCCTACAATGAGCAGTTCTTC.

This chain links TRBV7-9 with TRBJ1-1, with D unclear. CDR1 and CDR2 (germline): SEHNR, FQNEAQ (reference sequence). The CDR3 runs 11 residues. V shed 4 bases and J shed 7 bases, with 7 bases lying between them. For the CDR3, the DNA is TGTGCCAGCAGCTCATTGCGTGAAGCTTTCTTT. Encoded protein: CASSSLREAFF.

The chain couples TRBV6-5 to TRBJ2-7; D is unclear. The V and J ends lost 2 bases and 2 bases respectively, with 13 bases between them. There are 15 residues in the CDR3. CDR1 and CDR2 (germline): MNHEY, SVGAGI. The CDR3 reads CASSYGESPTYEQYF. CDR3 coding DNA: TGTGCCAGCAGTTACGGGGAATCTCCTACCTACGAGCAGTACTTC.

DNA of the CDR3: TGTGCCAGCAGTCCCCCGCGGGGCGCGCAGGGAGATACGCAGTATTTT. This translates into CASSPPRGAQGDTQYF. The genes are TRBV6-5 and TRBJ2-3, with D possibly being TRBD2 (6 bases). CDR1 is MNHEY, CDR2 SVGAGI, per germline. The CDR3 has 16 residues. Trimming stripped 5 bases from V and 5 bases from J, with 20 bases between.

This sequence joins TRBV6-6 and TRBJ2-2; 8 bases agree with TRBD1. With V trimmed by 8 bases and J by 4 bases, 6 bases remained unmatched. The CDR3 length is 14 residues. Germline V lookup: CDR1 MNHNY, CDR2 SVGAGI (reference sequence). The CDR3 DNA reads as TGTGCCAGCCAGGACAGGGTTGGCACCGGGGAGCTGTTTTTT. Translated: CASQDRVGTGELFF.

This clonotype was seen more than once but under ten times. The chain is built from TRBV18 and TRBJ1-1; TRBD1 might be the D (5 bases). This CDR3 contains 12 residues. Per germline, CDR1 KGHSH and CDR2 LQKENI. V was trimmed by 2 bases and J by 9 bases, leaving 10 bases between them. CDR3 protein: CASSPGGAQAFF. CDR3 DNA sequence: TGTGCCAGCTCACCAGGGGGTGCGCAAGCTTTCTTT.

This chain links TRBV5-1 with TRBJ1-1, with TRBD1 identical over 9 bases. V lost 4 bases to trimming and J lost 7 bases; unmatched junction nucleotides: 8. The CDR3 runs 14 residues. The germline V gene encodes CDR1 SGHRS and CDR2 YFSETQ. The CDR3 region is CASSPRDRDGEAFF. As DNA, the CDR3 is TGCGCCAGCAGCCCGAGGGACAGGGACGGTGAAGCTTTCTTT.

The V and J genes are TRBV7-2 and TRBJ2-7; 14 bases are shared with TRBD2. Germline V CDR1 and CDR2: SGHTA, FQGNSA. V trimming: 5 bases; J trimming: 5 bases; junction bases outside the gene matches: 5. This CDR3 comprises 15 residues. The CDR3 bases are TGTGCCAGCAGCCTGGGACTAGCGGGAGTCCACGAGCAGTACTTC. Protein product: CASSLGLAGVHEQYF.

The chain links TRBV7-2 to TRBJ1-4; possibly TRBD1 for D (6 bases). CDR3 length: 14 amino acids. Germline CDR1 SGHTA, CDR2 FQGNSA. V lost 2 bases and J lost 6, with 10 bases in between. CDR3: CASSLYREDEKLFF. The CDR3 DNA follows: TGTGCCAGCAGCTTATACAGGGAAGATGAAAAACTGTTTTTT.

CDR3 sequence: CASSPPEAGGPYNEQFF. The CDR3, as DNA: TGTGCCAGCAGCCCCCCGGAAGCGGGAGGGCCTTACAATGAGCAGTTCTTC. The chain has TRBV11-1 and TRBJ2-1; 10 nucleotides match TRBD2. This CDR3 contains 17 residues. Per germline, CDR1 SGHAT and CDR2 FQDESV (reference sequence). V dropped 5 bases and J dropped 4; count of bases not matched to a gene: 11.

This clonotype has only one observation. The chain employs TRBV12-3 or TRBV12-4 and TRBJ1-5; 10 positions match TRBD1. The CDR3 runs to 15 residues. V shed 6 bases, J shed 5 bases, and the junction held 7 bases outside the gene matches. This chain's CDR3 is CASSQDRGNHQPQHF. CDR3 sequence (DNA): TGTGCCAGCAGCCAGGACAGGGGGAATCATCAGCCCCAGCATTTT.

J is TRBJ1-6 and V is TRBV4-2, with D tentatively TRBD1 (6 bases). Trimming stripped 1 base from V and 7 bases from J, with 11 bases between. Germline V CDR1 and CDR2: LGHNA, YNFKEQ. CDR3 length: 15 amino acids. CDR3 DNA: TGTGCCAGCAGCCAAGTCCAGGGGCCAAATTCACCCCTCCACTTT. Translation: CASSQVQGPNSPLHF.

The chain has TRBV20-1 and TRBJ2-3; TRBD2 matches at 8 bases. This CDR3 is 15 amino acids long. CDR1 is DFQATT and CDR2 is SNEGSKA in the germline V gene (reference sequence). V lost 0 bases, J lost 4 bases, and 6 bases stayed unmatched. This chain's CDR3 is CSARDGREASDTQYF. The CDR3 nucleotides are TGCAGTGCTAGAGATGGGCGGGAGGCGTCAGATACGCAGTATTTT.

Only a few counts were recorded for this clonotype. The gene calls are TRBV29-1 and TRBJ2-1, with D possibly matching TRBD2 (6 bases). With 6 bases removed from V and 8 bases from J, the gap between germline ends came to 17 bases. Germline V gives CDR1 SQVTM, CDR2 ANQGSEA. CDR3 size: 13 residues. CDR3 nucleotides: TGCAGCGTCGAGACCGGAGGGGTGGATGAGCAGTTCTTC. Residues: CSVETGGVDEQFF.

This clonotype was counted many times. The CDR3 region has the DNA TGTGCCAGCAGCCGGGGGACCGGGGAGCTGTTTTTT. It is translated as CASSRGTGELFF. V gene TRBV19 combines with J gene TRBJ2-2; a weak D match, TRBD2 (6 bases). Germline V gives CDR1 LNHDA, CDR2 SQIVND (reference sequence). Trimming took off 9 bases at V and 5 bases at J, with 10 bases between the two ends. This CDR3 region has 12 residues. Filled out from reference TRBV19 and TRBJ2-2, the complete variable domain reads DGGITQSPKYLFRKEGQNVTLSCEQNLNHDAMYWYRQDPGQGLRLIYYSQIVNDFQKGDIAEGYSVSREKKESFPLTVTSAQKNPTAFYLCASSRGTGELFFGEGSRLTVL.

This clonotype was counted only a few times. This chain links TRBV9 with TRBJ2-3, with TRBD2 identical over 12 bases. J lost 2 bases, V lost 3 bases, and 1 base had no gene match. Germline CDR1 reads SGDLS; CDR2 reads YYNGEE. The CDR3 totals 15 residues. CDR3: CASSGLAGATDTQYF. CDR3 in DNA: TGTGCCAGCAGCGGACTAGCGGGAGCCACAGATACGCAGTATTTT.

The chain couples TRBV7-2 to TRBJ1-5, with D perhaps TRBD1 (5 bases). Looked up from germline, CDR1 is SGHTA and CDR2 is FQGNSA. The CDR3 extends over 18 amino acids. The V and J ends lost 1 base and 6 bases respectively, with 22 bases between them. The DNA of the CDR3 is TGTGCCAGCAGCTTAGTTTCTGGTGGGGTCCTCGGGGGTCAGCCCCAGCATTTT. It translates to CASSLVSGGVLGGQPQHF.

This clonotype has a count of ten or more. V gene TRBV2 combines with J gene TRBJ1-5; possible D gene TRBD1, 6 bases. CDR1 and CDR2 (germline): SNHLY, FYNNEI. V lost 6 bases and J 6 bases, leaving 15 bases between the germline ends. The CDR3 has 14 residues. The CDR3 loop is CASSFGGLGQPQHF. In DNA form, the CDR3 reads TGTGCCAGCAGCTTTGGGGGGCTCGGTCAGCCCCAGCATTTT. The full variable domain, its missing parts supplied by reference TRBV2 and TRBJ1-5, is EPEVTQTPSHQVTQMGQEVILRCVPISNHLYFYWYRQILGQKVEFLVSFYNNEISEKSEIFDDQFSVERPDGSNFTLKIRSTKLEDSAMYFCASSFGGLGQPQHFGDGTRLSIL.

This clonotype was detected ten times or more. The gene calls are TRBV7-9 and TRBJ2-7, with TRBD2 identical over 11 bases. With 5 bases clipped from V and 3 bases from J, the junction kept 6 bases outside the gene matches. The CDR3 is made up of 15 amino acids. The V gene's germline CDR1 is SEHNR and CDR2 FQNEAQ (reference sequence). This CDR3 is CASSRGLAANYEQYF. CDR3 nucleotides: TGTGCCAGCAGCAGGGGACTAGCGGCAAACTACGAGCAGTACTTC.

This clonotype showed up just a few times. The gene calls are TRBV9 and TRBJ2-5; D not resolved. Per the germline V gene, CDR1 is SGDLS and CDR2 is YYNGEE. The CDR3 contains 15 residues. Trimming stripped 3 bases from V and 1 base from J, with 13 bases between. The CDR3 spells CASSAQGFRQETQYF. The CDR3 nucleotides are TGTGCCAGCAGCGCCCAAGGGTTTCGCCAAGAGACCCAGTACTTC. Looking up the rest from reference TRBV9 and TRBJ2-5 gives the full variable domain: DSGVTQTPKHLITATGQRVTLRCSPRSGDLSVYWYQQSLDQGLQFLIQYYNGEERAKGNILERFSAQQFPDLHSELNLSSLELGDSALYFCASSAQGFRQETQYFGPGTRLLVL.

This clonotype was detected only a few times. V and J are TRBV7-8 and TRBJ2-2, with 9 bases lining up with TRBD2. Germline CDR1 reads SGHVS; CDR2 reads FQNEAQ. V lost 2 bases and J lost 7; bases outside the gene matches: 17. CDR3 length: 19 residues. Here the CDR3 reads CASSLLVPIAGVPNGELFF. The CDR3 DNA follows: TGTGCCAGCAGCTTACTAGTCCCGATAGCGGGGGTACCTAACGGGGAGCTGTTTTTT. The whole variable domain, remainder taken from reference TRBV7-8 and TRBJ2-2, is GAGVSQSPRYKVAKRGQDVALRCDPISGHVSLFWYQQALGQGPEFLTYFQNEAQLDKSGLPSDRFFAERPEGSVSTLKIQRTQQEDSAVYLCASSLLVPIAGVPNGELFFGEGSRLTVL.

The chain links TRBV3-1 to TRBJ2-7; unclear D gene. With 2 bases removed from V and 4 bases from J, the gap between germline ends came to 6 bases. The CDR3 loop spans 12 amino acids. CDR1 is LGHDT, CDR2 YNNKEL, per germline (reference sequence). CDR3 coding DNA: TGTGCCAGCAGCCAACTGACTTACGAGCAGTACTTC. Amino acid sequence: CASSQLTYEQYF.

This clonotype showed up many times. The chain carries TRBV7-8 and TRBJ1-2; perhaps TRBD1 as D (5 bases). CDR3 length equals 13 residues. Trimming took 7 bases from V and 0 from J, leaving 9 bases between them. Looked up from germline, CDR1 is SGHVS and CDR2 is FQNEAQ. The chain's CDR3 is CASMGLTNYGYTF. CDR3 DNA sequence: TGTGCCAGCATGGGACTAACTAACTATGGCTACACCTTC.